The following is a T cell receptor (beta chain) sequence with its context. What it binds is not known. Between the trimmed V and J ends, which lost 2 bases and 3 bases, there was a span of 17 bases. Germline-derived CDR1 and CDR2 are MDHEN and SYDVKM. The CDR3 totals 16 residues. These data belong to a study of CD8+ T cells in alopecia areata. Across the whole study: Treated individuals took tofacitinib by mouth, 5 to 10 mg twice daily. Broader study findings: Higher clonality was seen in lesional scalp than in normal scalp, especially in alopecia totalis/universalis. Unlike in mice, where it was clearer, TCR sharing across patients was less clear, possibly HLA-related. Normal skin contains resident alphabeta T cells, and these are also sequenced in scalp samples.

In each case, RNA was isolated and then reverse transcribed into cDNA as the sequencing template. Sequencing used immunoSEQ multiplex PCR; TCRdb keeps in-frame clones, though not all of them. Of 110,000 to 150,000 clones in the sample, roughly 46% were seen once. The chain links TRBV28 to TRBJ2-7, with D perhaps matching TRBD1 (5 bases). The specimen was CD4+ T cells sorted from blood, collected at week 0. This TCR was sampled from a human donor with alopecia areata. The CDR3 protein is CASSLLLVGRDYEQYF. DNA for the CDR3: TGTGCCAGCAGTTTACTCCTGGTTGGCAGGGACTACGAGCAGTACTTC.